This T cell receptor beta chain was identified during a study of blood T cell repertoires in COVID-19. In the study overall: COVID-19 samples from acute and convalescent phases originated in the United States, Italy and Spain. The cDNA or gDNA used as material had been derived from T cells, B-cell-depleted T cells, or PBMCs.

Original analysis: Cell counts per sample came from amplifying reference gene primers. The assay was immunoSEQ multiplex PCR, and TCRdb's table has in-frame clones only and misses some. The D gene and trimming were derived from the DNA, and the V and J assignments and clone size from that table. Of 150,000 to 200,000 clones detected, 80% to 90% appear once; the ten largest clones hold 2.1%. Per the germline V gene, CDR1 is MDHEN and CDR2 is SYDVKM. J lost 2 bases, V lost 3 bases, and 3 bases had no gene match. The length of the CDR3 is 15 residues. The sequenced material came from peripheral blood. J is TRBJ2-3 and V is TRBV28; TRBD2 aligns across 9 bases. This receptor was identified in an older man with active or convalescent COVID-19. The CDR3 nucleotides read TGTGCCAGCAGTTTCGCGGGGGGGACCACAGATACGCAGTATTTT. Translation gives CASSFAGGTTDTQYF.